This T cell receptor beta chain appears in the sequencing data of a study of identical twins. This clonotype was seen a few times. From the 5' RACE reads, TCRdb called clonotypes with MiXCR, one entry per CDR3 protein. The sample has 450,000 or so distinct CDR3 sequences, 24% seen once. These same data were also listed under a study on T cells expressing NK-cell markers.

The clonotype was recovered from a woman between 18 and 29 years old in good health. Material: CD4+ T cells sorted from blood.

The CDR3 sequence is CASSWDRPNTEAFF. CDR3 sequence (DNA): TGTGCCAGCAGCTGGGACAGGCCGAACACTGAAGCTTTCTTT. The chain carries TRBV7-9 and TRBJ1-1, with TRBD1 matching over 8 bases. Germline V gene sequence: CDR1 SEHNR, CDR2 FQNEAQ (reference sequence). The V and J ends lost 4 bases and 1 base, in that order; junction bases with no gene match: 2. The CDR3 is made up of 14 amino acids.